One and the same sample provided the 13 T cell receptor beta chains below, sequenced in a study of cytomegalovirus exposure and HLA in healthy donors. PCR involved 60 Vbeta and 13 Jbeta primers. Libraries were prepared by immunoSEQ multiplex PCR; TCRdb keeps only in-frame clonotypes and omits some of them. Reported are 77,000 or so clones; the ten largest clones contain approximately 4.2%. The sequenced sample was PBMCs. The receptor set was obtained from a man aged 25-40 years in good health and CMV-seronegative.

The rearrangement uses TRBV4-2 and TRBJ2-5, with 11 bases that match TRBD2. V lost 6 bases to trimming and J lost 1 base; unmatched junction nucleotides: 13. Germline-derived CDR1 and CDR2 are LGHNA and YNFKEQ. This CDR3 contains 18 residues. CDR3 sequence (DNA): TGTGCCAGCAGTCAAAGGGCTAGCGGGGGGCCCCTCCAAGAGACCCAGTACTTC. Protein product: CASSQRASGGPLQETQYF.

V usage is TRBV30 and J usage is TRBJ2-7; maybe TRBD1 (5 bases). Germline V lookup: CDR1 GTSNPN, CDR2 SVGIG (reference sequence). Trimming left V 1 base short and J 3 bases short, with 13 bases between. The CDR3 has 14 residues. The CDR3 loop reads CAWSAKGAFYEQYF. The DNA for the CDR3 is TGTGCCTGGAGTGCGAAAGGGGCTTTCTACGAGCAGTACTTC.

The CDR3 region is CASSRGLNNEQFF. The CDR3 DNA reads as TGCGCCAGCAGCCGCGGACTGAACAATGAGCAGTTCTTC. The chain carries TRBV4-1 and TRBJ2-1; possible D gene TRBD2, 5 bases. The length of the CDR3 is 13 residues. Trimming left V 4 bases short and J 5 bases short, with 9 bases between. Germline values: CDR1 MGHRA, CDR2 YSYEKL.

The V and J genes are TRBV5-6 and TRBJ1-2, with TRBD1 matching 8 bases. J was trimmed by 8 bases and V by 4 bases; bases with no gene match: 7. The CDR3 covers 13 residues. Germline lookup yields CDR1 SGHDT and CDR2 YYEEEE. CDR3 loop: CASSPWTGQGYTF. As DNA, the CDR3 is TGTGCCAGCAGCCCATGGACAGGGCAGGGCTACACCTTC.

The rearrangement joins TRBV28 to TRBJ2-5, with 12 bases that match TRBD1. The germline gives CDR1 MDHEN, CDR2 SYDVKM. With 4 bases clipped from V and 5 bases from J, the junction kept 11 bases outside the gene matches. The CDR3 consists of 17 residues. CDR3 nucleotide sequence: TGTGCCAGCAGTTCAGCCCCCGGGACAGGGGGCCGGGAGACCCAGTACTTC. This gives the protein CASSSAPGTGGRETQYF.

The rearrangement joins TRBV28 to TRBJ1-6; 8 nucleotides line up with TRBD1. This CDR3 contains 18 residues. The V gene end was trimmed by 3 bases and the J gene end by 3 bases; junction bases not matched to a gene: 10. The germline CDR1 and CDR2 sequences are MDHEN and SYDVKM. CDR3 sequence: CASSLSLGQEYYNSPLHF. DNA for the CDR3: TGTGCCAGCAGTTTGTCCCTGGGACAGGAGTACTATAATTCACCCCTCCACTTT. Complete variable domain (other parts from reference TRBV28 and TRBJ1-6): DVKVTQSSRYLVKRTGEKVFLECVQDMDHENMFWYRQDPGLGLRLIYFSYDVKMKEKGDIPEGYSVSREKKERFSLILESASTNQTSMYLCASSLSLGQEYYNSPLHFGNGTRLTVT.

V is TRBV19 and J is TRBJ1-4; TRBD1 agrees at 9 bases. Germline V lookup: CDR1 LNHDA, CDR2 SQIVND (reference sequence). V lost 6 bases to trimming and J lost 8 bases; unmatched junction nucleotides: 10. The CDR3 extends over 15 amino acids. CDR3 sequence (DNA): TGTGCCAGTAGCACGGGACAGGGTAATGTGGAAAAACTGTTTTTT. This gives the protein CASSTGQGNVEKLFF.

The chain uses TRBV7-9 and TRBJ1-5; no reliable D call. V shed 10 bases and J shed 1 base, with 8 bases lying between them. There are 12 residues in the CDR3. In germline, CDR1 is SEHNR, CDR2 FQNEAQ (reference sequence). The CDR3 region is CATGESNQPQHF. The CDR3 nucleotides are TGTGCCACTGGGGAGAGCAATCAGCCCCAGCATTTT.

The chain links TRBV19 to TRBJ2-3, with TRBD1 matching over 7 bases. The CDR3 sequence is 16 residues long. Germline V gene data show CDR1 as LNHDA and CDR2 as SQIVND (reference sequence). The J segment lost 2 bases and the V segment lost 4 bases, leaving 9 bases of the junction unmatched. The CDR3 is CASSRTTGWNTDTQYF. CDR3 nucleotide sequence: TGTGCCAGTAGTAGGACGACAGGGTGGAACACAGATACGCAGTATTTT.

The genes are TRBV11-2 and TRBJ1-5; the D gene is possibly TRBD1 (6 bases). Trimming stripped 2 bases from V and 1 base from J, with 21 bases between. Per germline, CDR1 SGHAT and CDR2 FQNNGV. The CDR3 extends over 19 amino acids. The CDR3 DNA sequence: TGTGCCAGCAGCTTAAAAGGGGCGAGGCAGGGGATAAGCAATCAGCCCCAGCATTTT. This gives the protein CASSLKGARQGISNQPQHF.

The V gene is TRBV6-1, the J gene TRBJ2-5; 10 positions match TRBD2. The J segment lost 4 bases and the V segment lost 4 bases, leaving 6 bases of the junction unmatched. Germline lookup yields CDR1 MNHNS and CDR2 SASEGT. The CDR3 has 15 residues. CDR3: CASSVQAGGLETQYF. The CDR3, as DNA: TGTGCCAGCAGTGTTCAAGCGGGGGGGCTAGAGACCCAGTACTTC.

The chain recombines TRBV11-3 with TRBJ2-6; maybe TRBD1 (5 bases). The V end lost 7 bases, the J end lost 0 bases, and 10 bases lay between the germline ends. The CDR3 runs to 15 residues. Germline CDR1 SGHNT, CDR2 YENEEA. CDR3 in amino acids: CASTKRGSGANVLTF. DNA for the CDR3: TGTGCCAGCACCAAAAGGGGCTCTGGGGCCAACGTCCTGACTTTC.

The chain carries TRBV4-2 and TRBJ2-7; 10 positions agree with TRBD2. CDR3 length: 15 amino acids. Per germline, CDR1 LGHNA and CDR2 YNFKEQ. J was trimmed by 4 bases and V by 4 bases; bases with no gene match: 7. CDR3 amino acids: CASSPQAGGTYEQYF. In nucleotides, the CDR3 is TGTGCCAGCAGCCCCCAAGCGGGAGGGACTTACGAGCAGTACTTC.